The 24 T cell receptor beta chains listed next were all sequenced from one sample in a study of early T cells in non-severe SARS-CoV-2 infection. MiXCR, applied by TCRdb to the 5' RACE reads, yields one record per CDR3 protein. The repertoire includes some 89,000 distinct CDR3 sequences, approximately 9.9% of them detected once, and under 5% sits in the top ten. Specimen: whole blood, collected at baseline. These receptors were obtained from an adult who was a healthcare worker with PCR-confirmed SARS-CoV-2 infection or an uninfected control (not recorded which).

This clonotype was seen at least ten times. The CDR3 is CASSFPGSYEQYF. As DNA, the CDR3 is TGTGCCAGCAGCTTCCCAGGATCCTACGAGCAGTACTTC. This chain links TRBV7-2 with TRBJ2-7; no firm D call. Germline V lookup: CDR1 SGHTA, CDR2 FQGNSA. V was pared by 3 bases and J by 1 base, with 7 bases between. There are 13 residues in the CDR3. Together with reference TRBV7-2 and TRBJ2-7, the CDR3 gives the full variable domain: GAGVSQSPSNKVTEKGKDVELRCDPISGHTALYWYRQSLGQGLEFLIYFQGNSAPDKSGLPSDRFSAERTGGSVSTLTIQRTQQEDSAVYLCASSFPGSYEQYFGPGTRLTVT.

The V call is TRBV18, the J call TRBJ2-7; TRBD2 might be the D (7 bases). The germline gives CDR1 KGHSH, CDR2 LQKENI. Between the trimmed V and J ends, which lost 5 bases and 6 bases, there was a span of 11 bases. The CDR3 sequence is 12 residues long. CDR3 sequence (DNA): TGTGCCAGCTCAGGGGGGGGCACCGAGCAGTACTTC. Protein sequence: CASSGGGTEQYF.

Note on this clonotype: A junction end diverges from the germline sequence, so it may reflect a read error. This chain links TRBV2 with TRBJ2-7; the match to TRBD2 covers 8 bases. The CDR3 totals 14 residues. Germline CDR1 reads SNHLY; CDR2 reads FYNNEI. CDR3: CASREAGVINEQYF. The CDR3 nucleotides read TGTGCCAGCAGGGAAGCGGGAGTTATTAACGAGCAGTACTTC.

This clonotype came up a few times. The CDR3 spells CSATTSSDTQYF. As DNA, the CDR3 is TGCAGTGCAACTACTAGTTCAGATACGCAGTATTTT. The chain couples TRBV20-1 to TRBJ2-3; D may be TRBD2 (5 bases). Looked up from germline, CDR1 is DFQATT and CDR2 is SNEGSKA (reference sequence). Trimming took off 6 bases at V and 4 bases at J, with 11 bases between the two ends. The CDR3 extends over 12 amino acids.

The chain recombines TRBV19 with TRBJ2-3; no definite D call. The ends were cut back, 6 bases at V and 3 bases at J, with 13 bases in the middle. The CDR3 consists of 14 residues. Per the germline V gene, CDR1 is LNHDA and CDR2 is SQIVND (reference sequence). The CDR3 bases are TGTGCCAGTAGGACCCCGGATTTGACAGATACGCAGTATTTT. Translated: CASRTPDLTDTQYF.

This clonotype showed up many times. The chain uses TRBV20-1 and TRBJ1-4; D gene unclear. Trimming pared 5 bases from V and 0 bases from J, leaving 13 bases between. CDR1 is DFQATT and CDR2 is SNEGSKA in the germline V gene (reference sequence). This CDR3 is 15 amino acids long. CDR3 DNA sequence: TGCAGTGCTCCCCCTTTCGGCGCAACTAATGAAAAACTGTTTTTT. Translation: CSAPPFGATNEKLFF.

This chain uses TRBV12-3 or TRBV12-4 with TRBJ1-4; D is possibly TRBD1 (5 bases). V was pared by 6 bases and J by 0 bases, with 17 bases between. This CDR3 region has 17 residues. The CDR3 reads CASSSPGPSATNEKLFF. The CDR3 DNA sequence: TGTGCCAGCAGCTCCCCGGGGCCGAGCGCAACTAATGAAAAACTGTTTTTT.

This clonotype turned up a few times. The chain carries TRBV23-1 and TRBJ2-4; D assignment may be TRBD1 or TRBD2 (5 bases each). TRBV23-1 is noted as an ORF with a role that remains uncertain. The CDR3 totals 17 residues. V lost 4 bases and J 0 bases, leaving 16 bases between the germline ends. CDR3 protein: CASSPGRTQLAKNIQYF. The CDR3, as DNA: TGCGCCAGCAGTCCGGGACGGACTCAACTAGCCAAAAACATTCAGTACTTC.

CDR3 loop: CSAGDRGDEQYF. DNA for the CDR3: TGCAGTGCCGGCGACAGGGGTGACGAGCAGTACTTC. This chain connects TRBV20-1 to TRBJ2-7; TRBD1 matches 8 bases. Germline V CDR1 and CDR2: DFQATT, SNEGSKA (reference sequence). Germline trimming cut 6 bases from V and 5 bases from J; bases unmatched to any gene: 6. The CDR3 extends over 12 amino acids.

There are many counts of this clonotype. The chain recombines TRBV20-1 with TRBJ2-5, with 9 positions matching TRBD1. The CDR3 totals 15 residues. Losses at the gene ends were 5 bases for V and 2 bases for J; bases not matched to a gene: 9. Looked up from germline, CDR1 is DFQATT and CDR2 is SNEGSKA (reference sequence). The CDR3 loop reads CSALRDREVQETQYF. In DNA, the CDR3 is TGCAGTGCTCTCCGGGACAGGGAGGTTCAAGAGACCCAGTACTTC.

The rearrangement links TRBV12-5 to TRBJ2-3; tentatively, D is TRBD2 (5 bases). Trimming cost V 5 bases and J 2 bases, with 11 bases left between them. Germline V CDR1 and CDR2: LGHNT, FRNRAP. This CDR3 has 14 residues. CDR3 sequence: CASGQREITDTQYF. The CDR3 nucleotides read TGTGCTAGTGGTCAGAGGGAGATCACAGATACGCAGTATTTT.

This clonotype was seen a handful of times. The chain couples TRBV5-1 to TRBJ1-1, with unresolved D. The CDR3 totals 13 residues. The germline V gene has CDR1 SGHRS and CDR2 YFSETQ. V shed 1 base and J shed 5 bases, with 9 bases lying between them. The CDR3, as DNA: TGCGCCAGCAGCTTGCAGGTACAGACTGAAGCTTTCTTT. This codes for CASSLQVQTEAFF.

This clonotype has at least ten counts. The V and J genes are TRBV27 and TRBJ2-6; D unclear. Germline V gives CDR1 MNHEY, CDR2 SMNVEV (reference sequence). The V and J ends lost 6 bases and 0 bases respectively, with 6 bases between them. The CDR3 contains 14 residues. CDR3 region: CASSLSSGANVLTF. CDR3 nucleotide sequence: TGTGCCAGCAGCTTGAGCTCTGGGGCCAACGTCCTGACTTTC.

The table lists this clonotype with many counts. The chain employs TRBV6-6 and TRBJ2-3, with TRBD1 matching over 10 bases. V lost 7 bases and J lost 8; bases outside the gene matches: 12. The CDR3 has 15 residues. Germline V gives CDR1 MNHNY, CDR2 SVGAGI (reference sequence). CDR3 nucleotide sequence: TGTGCCAGCATCGGGTTGGGACAGGGGTCTGGTACGCAGTATTTT. This encodes CASIGLGQGSGTQYF.

This clonotype was seen repeatedly, ten times or more. V and J are TRBV12-3 or TRBV12-4 and TRBJ1-1; D uncertain. Between the trimmed V and J ends, which lost 2 bases and 1 base, there was a span of 8 bases. The CDR3 runs to 14 residues. CDR3 nucleotide sequence: TGTGCCAGCAGTTTAATGGGGAAGAACACTGAAGCTTTCTTT. It codes for CASSLMGKNTEAFF.

J is TRBJ2-7 and V is TRBV5-5; 8 bases line up with TRBD1. With 4 bases clipped from V and 4 bases from J, the junction kept 10 bases outside the gene matches. The CDR3 has 15 residues. CDR1 is SGHKS and CDR2 is YYEKEE in the germline V gene (reference sequence). The CDR3: CASSLTGTGMYEQYF. In DNA form, the CDR3 reads TGTGCCAGCAGCCTAACCGGGACAGGCATGTACGAGCAGTACTTC.

The rearrangement links TRBV21-1 to TRBJ1-4; the D call TRBD1 from the table was never checked on the DNA. TRBV21-1 is designated a pseudogene. The CDR3 sequence is 13 residues long. The CDR3 nucleotides are TGTGCCAGCAGCAAAGATGACAGGGGCAAACTGTTTTTT. Translating gives CASSKDDRGKLFF.

This clonotype was seen only a few times. The rearrangement uses TRBV29-1 and TRBJ2-7, with no clear D. V lost 6 bases, J lost 5 bases, and 11 bases lay in between. The CDR3 length is 11 residues. Germline loops: CDR1 SQVTM, CDR2 ANQGSEA. In DNA, the CDR3 is TGCAGCGTGGCCTACAGAGACGAGCAGTACTTC. Translation gives CSVAYRDEQYF.

This clonotype showed up many times. V is TRBV7-9 and J is TRBJ2-1; the D is unclear. The germline V and J ends were trimmed by 3 bases and 9 bases, with 9 bases remaining between them. The CDR3 is 12 residues long. Per the germline V gene, CDR1 is SEHNR and CDR2 is FQNEAQ (reference sequence). The CDR3 region has the DNA TGTGCCAGCAGCTTGATCTTGGGTGAGCAGTTCTTC. Translating gives CASSLILGEQFF.

The chain uses TRBV6-6 and TRBJ2-7; TRBD1 is a possible D gene (5 bases). The V gene lost 5 bases and the J gene lost 2 bases, with 13 bases spanning the gap. Per the germline V gene, CDR1 is MNHNY and CDR2 is SVGAGI (reference sequence). The CDR3 extends over 14 amino acids. The CDR3 DNA is TGTGCCAGCAGTCCTCCCGACAGTACCTACGAGCAGTACTTC. Protein sequence: CASSPPDSTYEQYF.

This chain joins TRBV11-2 and TRBJ2-1, with D possibly being TRBD2 (6 bases). The CDR3 spans 12 residues. Between the trimmed V and J ends, which lost 1 base and 14 bases, there was a span of 12 bases. Germline lookup yields CDR1 SGHAT and CDR2 FQNNGV. Here the CDR3 reads CASSLAGEVEFF. Here the CDR3 DNA reads TGTGCCAGCAGCTTAGCTGGGGAGGTGGAGTTCTTC.

A word on this clonotype: It may be a read error: a sequence one base away is much more abundant. Here the CDR3 DNA reads TGTGTCAGCAGCGGGTACACAGATACGCAGTATTTT. Residues: CVSSGYTDTQYF. The V gene is TRBV7-6, the J gene TRBJ2-3; TRBD2 is a possible D gene (6 bases). There are 12 residues in the CDR3. CDR1 is SGHVS and CDR2 is FNYEAQ in the germline V gene.

This clonotype was observed a few times. This chain joins TRBV7-6 and TRBJ2-7; tentative D call: TRBD2 (5 bases). Trimming left V 3 bases short and J 7 bases short, with 10 bases between. The CDR3 is 12 amino acids. The germline CDR1 and CDR2 sequences are SGHVS and FNYEAQ. CDR3: CASSLASGEQYF. The CDR3 DNA follows: TGTGCCAGCAGCTTGGCCTCGGGGGAGCAGTACTTC.

In its sample, this clonotype was seen a few times. V and J are TRBV7-3 and TRBJ2-2, with a weak D call TRBD2 (6 bases). The CDR3 length is 14 residues. Germline V gene lookup returns CDR1 SGHTA and CDR2 FQGTGA. Trimming took 4 bases from V and 4 from J, leaving 10 bases between them. The CDR3 is CASSSTSLTGELFF. The CDR3, as DNA: TGTGCCAGCAGCTCGACTAGTCTCACCGGGGAGCTGTTTTTT.